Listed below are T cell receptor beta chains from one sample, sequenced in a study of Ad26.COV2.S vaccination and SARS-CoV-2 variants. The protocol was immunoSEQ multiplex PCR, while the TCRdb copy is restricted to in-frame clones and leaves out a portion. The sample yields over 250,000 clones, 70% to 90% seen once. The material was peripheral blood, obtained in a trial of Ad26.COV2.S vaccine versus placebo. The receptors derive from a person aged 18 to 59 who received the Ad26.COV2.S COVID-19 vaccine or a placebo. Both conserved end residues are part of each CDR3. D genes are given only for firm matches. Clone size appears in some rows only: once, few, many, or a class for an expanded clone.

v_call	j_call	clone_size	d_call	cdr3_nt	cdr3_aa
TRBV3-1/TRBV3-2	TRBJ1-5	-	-	TGTGCCAGCAGCCAAGGACACATCAATCAGCCCCAGCATTTT	CASSQGHINQPQHF
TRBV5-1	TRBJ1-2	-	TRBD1	TGCGCCAGCAGCTTGTTAGGACAGGACCTACTCTATGGCTACACCTTC	CASSLLGQDLLYGYTF
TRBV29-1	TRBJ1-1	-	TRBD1	TGCAGCGGGGGATCCGACAGGGGCACTGAAGCTTTCTTT	CSGGSDRGTEAFF
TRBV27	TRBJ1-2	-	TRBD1	TGTGCCAGCAGCACGACAGGGCTCTATGGCTACACCTTC	CASSTTGLYGYTF
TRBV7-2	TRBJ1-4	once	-	TGTGCCAGCAGCCAGAATCCTGCGGGGACCCATAATGAAAAACTGTTTTTT	CASSQNPAGTHNEKLFF
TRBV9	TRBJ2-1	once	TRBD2	TGTGCCAGCAGCGTAGGAGTTCAAGCGGGAGACCGGGAGCAGTTCTTC	CASSVGVQAGDREQFF
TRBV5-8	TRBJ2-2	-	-	TGTGCCAGCAGCTTGGCAGGGGGGCGATGGATCGGGGAGCTGTTTTTT	CASSLAGGRWIGELFF
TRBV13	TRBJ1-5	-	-	TGTGCCAGCAGCTTAAGTCACGGGGGGGCTAGCGAGCCCCAGCATTTT	CASSLSHGGASEPQHF
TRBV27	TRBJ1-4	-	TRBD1	TGTGCCAGCAGTACCTCAGGACAGGGGGCAACTAATGAAAAACTGTTTTTT	CASSTSGQGATNEKLFF
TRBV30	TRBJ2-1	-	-	TGTGCCTGGAGTGCCTACAATGAGCAGTTCTTC	CAWSAYNEQFF
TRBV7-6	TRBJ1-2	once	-	TGTGCCAGCAGCCAGAGTGCCAGGGGTGATGGCTACACCTTC	CASSQSARGDGYTF
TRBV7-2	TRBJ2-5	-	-	TGTGCCAGCAGCAGACGGACAGAACAAGAGACCCAGTACTTC	CASSRRTEQETQYF
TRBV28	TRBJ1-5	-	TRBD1	TGTGCCAGCAGGTTGCAGGGGGCGGGTCAGCCCCAGCATTTT	CASRLQGAGQPQHF
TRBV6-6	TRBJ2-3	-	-	TGTGCCAGCATAACGCCAGACACAGATACGCAGTATTTT	CASITPDTDTQYF
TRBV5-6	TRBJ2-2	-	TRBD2	TGTGCCAGCAGCTTGTTTGGACTAGCGGGGGGCGCCACCGGGGAGCTGTTTTTT	CASSLFGLAGGATGELFF
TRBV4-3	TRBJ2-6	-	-	TGCGCCAGCAGCCAAGAGACAGGCTCTGGGGCCAACGTCCTGACTTTC	CASSQETGSGANVLTF
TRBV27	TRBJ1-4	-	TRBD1	TGTGCCAGCAGTTACCAGGGGGCAGGAGAAAAACTGTTTTTT	CASSYQGAGEKLFF
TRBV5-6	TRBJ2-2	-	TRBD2	TGTGCCAGCAGCCCTAGATTAGCGGGAGTGACCACCGGGGAGCTGTTTTTT	CASSPRLAGVTTGELFF
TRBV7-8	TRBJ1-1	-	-	TGTGCCAGCAGCTTAGCAGGGCCCAACACTGAAGCTTTCTTT	CASSLAGPNTEAFF
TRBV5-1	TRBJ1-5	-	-	TGCGCCAGCAGATTGGAGCTCCATCAGCCCCAGCATTTT	CASRLELHQPQHF
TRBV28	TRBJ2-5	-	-	TGTGCCAGCAGTCCAAACAGGGTAGAGACCCAGTACTTC	CASSPNRVETQYF
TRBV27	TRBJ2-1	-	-	TGTGCCAGCATCGCCACCGCGGGGTCGGTCAATGAGCAGTTCTTC	CASIATAGSVNEQFF
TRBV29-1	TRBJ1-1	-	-	TGCAGCGTGTTCCTGACCTCAGGGCTTGAAGCTTTCTTT	CSVFLTSGLEAFF
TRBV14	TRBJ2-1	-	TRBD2	TGTGCCAGCAGCCAGGGACTAGTTGTCGAGCAGTTCTTC	CASSQGLVVEQFF
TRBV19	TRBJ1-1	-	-	TGTGCCAGTAGTATAGACCGGACAGCTGAAGCTTTCTTT	CASSIDRTAEAFF
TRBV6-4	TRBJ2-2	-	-	TGTGCCAGCAGTGGCCCGGGACAGAACACCGGGGAGCTGTTTTTT	CASSGPGQNTGELFF
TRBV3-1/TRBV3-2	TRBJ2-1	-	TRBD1	TGTGCCAGCAGCGTAGACAGGGGCTCCTACAATGAGCAGTTCTTC	CASSVDRGSYNEQFF
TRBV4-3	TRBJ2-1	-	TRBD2	TGCGCCAGCAGCCAGACTAGCAACTCCTACAATGAGCAGTTCTTC	CASSQTSNSYNEQFF
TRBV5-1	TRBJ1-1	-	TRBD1	TGCGCCAGCAGCATACAGGGGGCGACTGAAGCTTTCTTT	CASSIQGATEAFF
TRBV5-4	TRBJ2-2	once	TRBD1	TGTGCCAGCAGCTTAAGACAGGGGGCGGTCGGGGAGCTGTTTTTT	CASSLRQGAVGELFF
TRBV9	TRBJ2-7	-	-	TGTGCCAGCAGCGTAACCCCCCGGGCCGAGCAGTACTTC	CASSVTPRAEQYF
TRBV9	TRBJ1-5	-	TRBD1	TGTGCCAGCAGCGCCACAGGGGGTAGCAATCAGCCCCAGCATTTT	CASSATGGSNQPQHF
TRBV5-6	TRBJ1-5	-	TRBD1	TGTGCCAGCAGCTGGCGGGACAGGACAGGCAATCAGCCCCAGCATTTT	CASSWRDRTGNQPQHF
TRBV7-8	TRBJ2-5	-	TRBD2	TGTGCCAGCAGCCTGTCGCGCGGGGGAGAGACCCAGTACTTC	CASSLSRGGETQYF
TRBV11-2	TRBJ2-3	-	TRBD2	TGTGCCAGCAGCCTCACTAGCGGCGCCCAGGCAGATACGCAGTATTTT	CASSLTSGAQADTQYF
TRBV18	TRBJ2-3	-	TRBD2	TGTGCCAGCTCACCAGCGGGGGGGCCAACAGATACGCAGTATTTT	CASSPAGGPTDTQYF
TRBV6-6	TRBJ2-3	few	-	TGTGCCAGCAGCCCGAGCCGAGATACGCAGTATTTT	CASSPSRDTQYF
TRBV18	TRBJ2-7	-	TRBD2	TGTGCCAGCTCACCAGGAAGCGGGATCTACGAGCAGTACTTC	CASSPGSGIYEQYF
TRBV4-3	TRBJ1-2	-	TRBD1	TGCGCCAGCAGCCTCCAGGGGGGAGGGCCTGACTACACCTTC	CASSLQGGGPDYTF
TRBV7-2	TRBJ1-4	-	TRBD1	TGTGCCAGCAGCAAGGACAGGGGGTTCGCTAATGAAAAACTGTTTTTT	CASSKDRGFANEKLFF
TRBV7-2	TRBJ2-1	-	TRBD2	TGTGCCAGCAGCTTAGCGCTCCGGCTAGCGGGGGCGACCTACAATGAGCAGTTCTTC	CASSLALRLAGATYNEQFF
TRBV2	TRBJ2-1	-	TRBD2	TGTGCCAGCAGTCCCGGGACTAGAGCGAATGAGCAGTTCTTC	CASSPGTRANEQFF